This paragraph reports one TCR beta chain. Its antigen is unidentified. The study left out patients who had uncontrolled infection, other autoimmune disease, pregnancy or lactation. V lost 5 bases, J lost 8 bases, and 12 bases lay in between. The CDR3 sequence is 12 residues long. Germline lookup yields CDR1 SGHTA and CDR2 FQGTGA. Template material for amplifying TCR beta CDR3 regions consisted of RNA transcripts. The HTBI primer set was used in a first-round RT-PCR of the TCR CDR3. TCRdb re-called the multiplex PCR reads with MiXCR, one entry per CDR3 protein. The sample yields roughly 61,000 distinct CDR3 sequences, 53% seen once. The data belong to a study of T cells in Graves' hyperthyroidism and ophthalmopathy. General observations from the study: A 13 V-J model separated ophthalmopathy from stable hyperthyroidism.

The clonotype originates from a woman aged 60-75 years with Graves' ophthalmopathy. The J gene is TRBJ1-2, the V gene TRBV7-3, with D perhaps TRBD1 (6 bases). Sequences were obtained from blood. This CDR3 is CASSSRGGGYTF. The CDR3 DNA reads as TGTGCCAGCAGCAGCAGGGGTGGCGGCTACACCTTC. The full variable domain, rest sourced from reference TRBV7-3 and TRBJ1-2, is GAGVSQTPSNKVTEKGKYVELRCDPISGHTALYWYRQSLGQGPEFLIYFQGTGAADDSGLPNDRFFAVRPEGSVSTLKIQRTERGDSAVYLCASSSRGGGYTFGSGTRLTVV.